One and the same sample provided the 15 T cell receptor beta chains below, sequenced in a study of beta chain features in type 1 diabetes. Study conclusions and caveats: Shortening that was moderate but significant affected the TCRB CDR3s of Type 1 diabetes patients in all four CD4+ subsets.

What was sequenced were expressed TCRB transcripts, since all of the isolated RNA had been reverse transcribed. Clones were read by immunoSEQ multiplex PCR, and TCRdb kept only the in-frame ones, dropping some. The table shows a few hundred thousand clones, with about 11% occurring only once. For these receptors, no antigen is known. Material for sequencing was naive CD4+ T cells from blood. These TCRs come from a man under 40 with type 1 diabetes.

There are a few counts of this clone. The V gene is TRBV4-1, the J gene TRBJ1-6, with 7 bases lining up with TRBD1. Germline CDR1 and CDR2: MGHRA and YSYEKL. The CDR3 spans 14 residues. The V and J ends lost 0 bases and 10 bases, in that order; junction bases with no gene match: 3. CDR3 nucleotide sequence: TGCGCCAGCAGCCAAGAGGACAGGCCGTCACCCCTCCACTTT. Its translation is CASSQEDRPSPLHF.

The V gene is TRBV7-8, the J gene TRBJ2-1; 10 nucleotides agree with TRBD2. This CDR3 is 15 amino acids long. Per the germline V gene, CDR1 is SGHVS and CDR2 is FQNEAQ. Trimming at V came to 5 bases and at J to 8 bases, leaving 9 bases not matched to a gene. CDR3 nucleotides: TGTGCCAGCAGCCCCAGCGGGGGGGCCCCCGATGAGCAGTTCTTC. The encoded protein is CASSPSGGAPDEQFF.

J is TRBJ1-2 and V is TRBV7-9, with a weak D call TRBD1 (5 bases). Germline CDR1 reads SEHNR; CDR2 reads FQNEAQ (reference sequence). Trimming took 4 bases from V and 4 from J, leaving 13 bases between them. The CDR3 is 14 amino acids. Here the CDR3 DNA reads TGTGCCAGCAGCTCCCTCAGGGCGCCCTATGGCTACACCTTC. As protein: CASSSLRAPYGYTF.

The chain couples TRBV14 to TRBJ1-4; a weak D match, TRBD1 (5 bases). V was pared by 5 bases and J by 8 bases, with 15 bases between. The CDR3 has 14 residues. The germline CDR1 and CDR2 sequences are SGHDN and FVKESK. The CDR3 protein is CASSSRQGGEKLFF. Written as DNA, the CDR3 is TGTGCCAGCAGCTCCCGGCAGGGAGGCGAAAAACTGTTTTTT.

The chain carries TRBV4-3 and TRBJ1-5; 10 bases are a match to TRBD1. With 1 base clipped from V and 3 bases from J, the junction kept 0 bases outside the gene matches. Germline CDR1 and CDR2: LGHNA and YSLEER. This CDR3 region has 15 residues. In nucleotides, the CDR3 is TGCGCCAGCAGCCAAGGACAGGGGGCCAATCAGCCCCAGCATTTT. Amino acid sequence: CASSQGQGANQPQHF.

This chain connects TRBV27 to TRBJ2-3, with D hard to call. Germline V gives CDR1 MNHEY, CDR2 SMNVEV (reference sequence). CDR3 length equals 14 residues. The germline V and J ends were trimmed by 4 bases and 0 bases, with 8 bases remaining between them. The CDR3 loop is CASSSQWSTDTQYF. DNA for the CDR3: TGTGCCAGCAGTTCCCAGTGGAGCACAGATACGCAGTATTTT.

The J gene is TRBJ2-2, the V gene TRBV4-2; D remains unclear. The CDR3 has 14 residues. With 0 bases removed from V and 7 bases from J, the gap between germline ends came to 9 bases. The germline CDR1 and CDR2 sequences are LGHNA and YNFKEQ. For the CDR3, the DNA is TGTGCCAGCAGCCAAGATGGAGTTGGCGGGGAGCTGTTTTTT. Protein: CASSQDGVGGELFF.

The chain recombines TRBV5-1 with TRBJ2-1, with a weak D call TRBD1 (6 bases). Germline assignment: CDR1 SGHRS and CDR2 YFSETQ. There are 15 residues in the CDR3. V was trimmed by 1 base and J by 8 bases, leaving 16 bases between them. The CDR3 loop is CASSLSNREYDEQFF. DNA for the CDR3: TGCGCCAGCAGCTTGAGTAACAGGGAGTACGATGAGCAGTTCTTC.

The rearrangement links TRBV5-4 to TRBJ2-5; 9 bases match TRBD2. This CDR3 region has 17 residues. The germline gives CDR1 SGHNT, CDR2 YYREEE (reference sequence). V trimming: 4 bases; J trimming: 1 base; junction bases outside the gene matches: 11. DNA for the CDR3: TGTGCCAGCAGCCGCGGATCAGCGGGGGGCTCCCAAGAGACCCAGTACTTC. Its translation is CASSRGSAGGSQETQYF.

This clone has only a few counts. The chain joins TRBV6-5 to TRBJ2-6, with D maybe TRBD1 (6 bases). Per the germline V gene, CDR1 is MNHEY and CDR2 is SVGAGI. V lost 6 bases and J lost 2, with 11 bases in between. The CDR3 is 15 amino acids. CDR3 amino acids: CASSYQGTGANVLTF. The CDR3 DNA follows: TGTGCCAGCAGCTACCAGGGGACTGGGGCCAACGTCCTGACTTTC.

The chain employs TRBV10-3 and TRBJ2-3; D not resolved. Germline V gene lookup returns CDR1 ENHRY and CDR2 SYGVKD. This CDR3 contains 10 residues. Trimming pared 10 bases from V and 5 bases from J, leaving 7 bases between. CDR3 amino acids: CATTGDTQYF. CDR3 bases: TGTGCCACCACGGGAGATACGCAGTATTTT.

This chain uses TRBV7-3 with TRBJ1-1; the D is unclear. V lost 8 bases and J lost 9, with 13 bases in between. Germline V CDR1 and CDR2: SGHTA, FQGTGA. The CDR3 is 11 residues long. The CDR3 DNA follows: TGTGCCAGCTCTGGAGGGAGTCAAGCTTTCTTT. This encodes CASSGGSQAFF.

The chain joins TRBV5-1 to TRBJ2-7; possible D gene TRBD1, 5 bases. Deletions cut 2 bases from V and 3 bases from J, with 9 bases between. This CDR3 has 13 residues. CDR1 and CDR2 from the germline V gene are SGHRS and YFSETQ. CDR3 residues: CASSFQGNYEQYF. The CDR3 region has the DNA TGCGCCAGCAGCTTTCAGGGCAACTACGAGCAGTACTTC.

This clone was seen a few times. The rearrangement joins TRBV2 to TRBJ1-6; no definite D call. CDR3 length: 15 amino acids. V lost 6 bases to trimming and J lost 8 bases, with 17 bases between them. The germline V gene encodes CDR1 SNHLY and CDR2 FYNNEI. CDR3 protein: CASSATGYVDSPLHF. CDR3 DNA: TGTGCCAGCAGCGCGACGGGGTATGTGGATTCACCCCTCCACTTT.

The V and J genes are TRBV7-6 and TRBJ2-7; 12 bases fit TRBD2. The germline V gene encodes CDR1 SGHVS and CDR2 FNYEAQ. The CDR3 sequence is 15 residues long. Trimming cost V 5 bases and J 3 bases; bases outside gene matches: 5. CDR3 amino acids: CASSLRLAGVYEQYF. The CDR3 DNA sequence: TGTGCCAGCAGCCTCCGACTAGCGGGGGTCTACGAGCAGTACTTC.